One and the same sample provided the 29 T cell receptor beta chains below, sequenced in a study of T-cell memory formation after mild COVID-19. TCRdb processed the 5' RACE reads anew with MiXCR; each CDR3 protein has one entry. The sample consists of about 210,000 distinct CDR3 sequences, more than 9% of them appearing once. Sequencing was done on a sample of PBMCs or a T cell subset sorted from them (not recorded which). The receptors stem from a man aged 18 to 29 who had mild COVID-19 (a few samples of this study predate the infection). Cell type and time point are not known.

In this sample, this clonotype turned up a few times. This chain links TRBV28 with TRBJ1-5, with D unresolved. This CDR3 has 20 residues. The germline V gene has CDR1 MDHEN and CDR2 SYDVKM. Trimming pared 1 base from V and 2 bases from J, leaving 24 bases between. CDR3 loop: CASSLSARGRRAYRNQPQHF. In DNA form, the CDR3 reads TGTGCCAGCAGTTTATCCGCGCGCGGAAGGCGGGCCTATCGCAATCAGCCCCAGCATTTT.

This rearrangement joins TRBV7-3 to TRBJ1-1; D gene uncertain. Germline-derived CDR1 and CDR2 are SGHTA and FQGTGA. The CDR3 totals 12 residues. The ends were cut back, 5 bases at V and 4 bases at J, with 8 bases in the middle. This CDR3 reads CASSAWGTEAFF. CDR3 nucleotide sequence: TGTGCCAGCAGCGCATGGGGCACTGAAGCTTTCTTT.

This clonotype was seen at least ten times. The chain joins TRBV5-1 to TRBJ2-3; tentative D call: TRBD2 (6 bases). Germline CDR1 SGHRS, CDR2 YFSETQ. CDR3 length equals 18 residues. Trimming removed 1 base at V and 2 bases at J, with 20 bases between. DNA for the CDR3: TGCGCCAGCAGCTTGTTGGGGCTAGAGATGGGACTCACAGATACGCAGTATTTT. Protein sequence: CASSLLGLEMGLTDTQYF. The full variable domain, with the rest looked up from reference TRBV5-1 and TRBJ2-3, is KAGVTQTPRYLIKTRGQQVTLSCSPISGHRSVSWYQQTPGQGLQFLFEYFSETQRNKGNFPGRFSGRQFSNSRSEMNVSTLELGDSALYLCASSLLGLEMGLTDTQYFGPGTRLTVL.

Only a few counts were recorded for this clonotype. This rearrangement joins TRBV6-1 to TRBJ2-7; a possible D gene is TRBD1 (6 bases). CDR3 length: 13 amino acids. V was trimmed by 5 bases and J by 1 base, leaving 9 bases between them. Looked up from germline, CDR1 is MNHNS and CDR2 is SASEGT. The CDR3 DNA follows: TGTGCCAGCAGTTGGACAGAATCCTACGAGCAGTACGTC. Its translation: CASSWTESYEQYV.

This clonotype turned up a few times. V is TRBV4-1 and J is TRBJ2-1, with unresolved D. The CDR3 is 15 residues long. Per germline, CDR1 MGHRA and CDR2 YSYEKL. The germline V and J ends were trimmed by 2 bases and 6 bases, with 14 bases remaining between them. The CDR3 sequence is CASSQLVGSGNEQFF. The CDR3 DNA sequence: TGCGCCAGCAGCCAACTGGTGGGCAGTGGCAATGAGCAGTTCTTC.

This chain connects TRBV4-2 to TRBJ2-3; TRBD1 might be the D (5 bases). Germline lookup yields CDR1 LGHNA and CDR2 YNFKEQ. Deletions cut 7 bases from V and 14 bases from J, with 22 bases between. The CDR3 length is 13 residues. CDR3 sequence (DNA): TGTGCCAGCACGCCGGTGGGGCAGGCGATTCGGTATTTT. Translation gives CASTPVGQAIRYF.

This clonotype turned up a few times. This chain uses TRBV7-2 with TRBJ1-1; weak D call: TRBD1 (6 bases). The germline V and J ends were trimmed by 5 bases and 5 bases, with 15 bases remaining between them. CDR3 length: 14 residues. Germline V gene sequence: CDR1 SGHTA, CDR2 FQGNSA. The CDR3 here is CASSLRQVGTEAFF. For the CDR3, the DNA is TGTGCCAGCAGCCTGAGACAGGTGGGAACTGAAGCTTTCTTT. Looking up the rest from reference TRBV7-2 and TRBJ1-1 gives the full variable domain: GAGVSQSPSNKVTEKGKDVELRCDPISGHTALYWYRQSLGQGLEFLIYFQGNSAPDKSGLPSDRFSAERTGGSVSTLTIQRTQQEDSAVYLCASSLRQVGTEAFFGQGTRLTVV.

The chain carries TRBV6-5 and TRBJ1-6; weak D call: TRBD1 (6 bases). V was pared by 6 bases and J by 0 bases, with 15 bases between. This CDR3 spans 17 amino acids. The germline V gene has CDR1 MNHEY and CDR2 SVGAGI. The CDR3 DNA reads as TGTGCCAGCAGACGTCGGGGGCAGAGCTCCTATAATTCACCCCTCCACTTT. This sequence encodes CASRRRGQSSYNSPLHF.

The CDR3 nucleotides read TGTGCCAGCAGCTTATTGCTCCGCGGGGGGGCCGTTTCTGGGGCCAACGTCCTGACTTTC. Protein sequence: CASSLLLRGGAVSGANVLTF. The rearrangement uses TRBV7-3 and TRBJ2-6; 9 positions match TRBD2. In germline, CDR1 is SGHTA, CDR2 FQGTGA. With 2 bases clipped from V and 1 base from J, the junction kept 12 bases outside the gene matches. This CDR3 has 20 residues.

The CDR3 DNA reads TGTGCCAGCAGCTTCCAGGGTGTCTATGGCTACACCTTC. Protein: CASSFQGVYGYTF. The chain is built from TRBV7-9 and TRBJ1-2; TRBD1 might be the D (5 bases). The CDR3 covers 13 residues. CDR1 and CDR2 from the germline V gene are SEHNR and FQNEAQ (reference sequence). Deletions cut 3 bases from V and 4 bases from J, with 9 bases between.

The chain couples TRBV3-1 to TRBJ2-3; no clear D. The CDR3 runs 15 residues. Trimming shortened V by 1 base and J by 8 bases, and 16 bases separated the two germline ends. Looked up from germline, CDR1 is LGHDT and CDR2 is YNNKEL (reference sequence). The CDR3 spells CASSQAVSSYRTQYF. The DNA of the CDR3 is TGTGCCAGCAGCCAAGCCGTTTCGAGCTACCGTACGCAGTATTTT.

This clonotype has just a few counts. The CDR3 DNA sequence: TGTGCCAGCAGTCCTAGGGGACAGGGTCTCCTCTCTGGAAACACCATATATTTT. Translated, it gives CASSPRGQGLLSGNTIYF. The rearrangement uses TRBV2 and TRBJ1-3; 9 bases fit TRBD1. Germline CDR1 reads SNHLY; CDR2 reads FYNNEI. The V gene end was trimmed by 5 bases and the J gene end by 0 bases; junction bases not matched to a gene: 11. This CDR3 comprises 18 residues. The entire variable domain, with the rest obtained from reference TRBV2 and TRBJ1-3, is as follows: EPEVTQTPSHQVTQMGQEVILRCVPISNHLYFYWYRQILGQKVEFLVSFYNNEISEKSEIFDDQFSVERPDGSNFTLKIRSTKLEDSAMYFCASSPRGQGLLSGNTIYFGEGSWLTVV.

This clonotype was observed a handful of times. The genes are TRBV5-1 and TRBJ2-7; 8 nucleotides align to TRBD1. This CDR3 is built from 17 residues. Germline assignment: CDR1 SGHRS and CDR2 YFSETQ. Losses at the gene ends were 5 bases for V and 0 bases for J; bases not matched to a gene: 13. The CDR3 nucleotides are TGCGCCAGCAGGTTTCCCGGTGGACAGGGAAGCTCCTACGAGCAGTACTTC. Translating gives CASRFPGGQGSSYEQYF.

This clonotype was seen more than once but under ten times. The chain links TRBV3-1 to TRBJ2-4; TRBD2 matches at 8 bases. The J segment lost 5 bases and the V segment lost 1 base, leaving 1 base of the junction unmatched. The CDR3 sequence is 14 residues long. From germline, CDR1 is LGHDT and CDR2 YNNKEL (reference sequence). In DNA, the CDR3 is TGTGCCAGCAGCCAAGCGGGGGGGGAAAACATTCAGTACTTC. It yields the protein CASSQAGGENIQYF.

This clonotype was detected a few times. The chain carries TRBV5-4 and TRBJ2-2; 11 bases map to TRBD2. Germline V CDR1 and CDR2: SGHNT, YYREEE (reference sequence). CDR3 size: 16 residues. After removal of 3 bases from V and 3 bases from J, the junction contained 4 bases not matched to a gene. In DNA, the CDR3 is TGTGCCAGCAGCTATGGGACTAGCGGATACACCGGGGAGCTGTTTTTT. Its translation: CASSYGTSGYTGELFF.

CDR3 loop: CASSLSHNYGYTF. The CDR3 nucleotides are TGTGCCAGCAGTTTAAGCCATAACTATGGCTACACCTTC. The rearrangement joins TRBV6-6 to TRBJ1-2; D is unresolved. The V end was cut by 4 bases, the J end by 1 base, with 7 bases between. The CDR3 has 13 amino acids. The germline CDR1 and CDR2 sequences are MNHNY and SVGAGI (reference sequence).

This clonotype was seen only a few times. CDR3 in amino acids: CASSPGQTDSPLHF. The CDR3 DNA reads as TGCGCCAGCAGCCCGGGACAGACTGATTCACCCCTCCACTTT. The gene calls are TRBV5-1 and TRBJ1-6, with TRBD1 matching over 7 bases. V lost 4 bases and J lost 8; bases outside the gene matches: 6. Per germline, CDR1 SGHRS and CDR2 YFSETQ. The CDR3 extends over 14 amino acids.

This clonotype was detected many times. The CDR3 DNA reads as TGTGCCAGCTCACGGGACAGCGTGACTAACTATGGCTACACCTTC. The encoded protein is CASSRDSVTNYGYTF. The chain employs TRBV18 and TRBJ1-2; 7 bases match TRBD1. There are 15 residues in the CDR3. Trimming at V came to 4 bases and at J to 0 bases, leaving 5 bases not matched to a gene. Per germline, CDR1 KGHSH and CDR2 LQKENI.

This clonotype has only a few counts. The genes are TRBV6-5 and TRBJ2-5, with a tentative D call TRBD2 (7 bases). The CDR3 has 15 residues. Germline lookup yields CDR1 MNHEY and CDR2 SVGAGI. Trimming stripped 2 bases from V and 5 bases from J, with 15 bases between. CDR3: CASSYGGGRLETQYF. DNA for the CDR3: TGTGCCAGCAGTTACGGGGGGGGCCGGTTGGAGACCCAGTACTTC.

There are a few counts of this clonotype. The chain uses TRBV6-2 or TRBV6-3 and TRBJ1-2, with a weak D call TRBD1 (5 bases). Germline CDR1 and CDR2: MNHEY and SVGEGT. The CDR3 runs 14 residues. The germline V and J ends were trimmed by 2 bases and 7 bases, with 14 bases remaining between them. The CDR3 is CASSYISGIGGYTF. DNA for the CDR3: TGTGCCAGCAGTTACATATCAGGGATCGGTGGCTACACCTTC.

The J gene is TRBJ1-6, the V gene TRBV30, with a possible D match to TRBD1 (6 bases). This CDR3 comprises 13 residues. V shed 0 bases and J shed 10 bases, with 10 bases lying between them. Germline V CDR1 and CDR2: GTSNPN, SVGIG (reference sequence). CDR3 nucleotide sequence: TGTGCCTGGAGTGTACAGGGATTCTCACCCCTCCACTTT. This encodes CAWSVQGFSPLHF.

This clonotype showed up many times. CDR3 nucleotide sequence: TGTGCCACCAGTGGACGGGTTAGCACAGATACGCAGTATTTT. Translating gives CATSGRVSTDTQYF. The chain couples TRBV24-1 to TRBJ2-3; D is ambiguous. The germline gives CDR1 KGHDR, CDR2 SFDVKD. This CDR3 region has 14 residues. The V and J ends lost 5 bases and 0 bases respectively, with 8 bases between them.

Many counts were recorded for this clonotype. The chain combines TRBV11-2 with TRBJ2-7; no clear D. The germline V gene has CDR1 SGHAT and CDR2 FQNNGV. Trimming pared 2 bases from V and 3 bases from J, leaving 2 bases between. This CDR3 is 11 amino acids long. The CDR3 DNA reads TGTGCCAGCAGCTTACTCTACGAGCAGTACTTC. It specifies CASSLLYEQYF.

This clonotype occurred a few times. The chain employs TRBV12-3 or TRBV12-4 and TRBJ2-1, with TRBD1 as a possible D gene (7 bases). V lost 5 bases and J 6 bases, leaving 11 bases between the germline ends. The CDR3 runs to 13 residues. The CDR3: CASSPQGGNEQFF. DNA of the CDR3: TGTGCCAGCAGTCCCCAGGGGGGCAATGAGCAGTTCTTC.

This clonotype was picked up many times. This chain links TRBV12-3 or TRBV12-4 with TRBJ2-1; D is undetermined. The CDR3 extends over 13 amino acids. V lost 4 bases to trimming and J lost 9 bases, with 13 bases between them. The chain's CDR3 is CASSYLPLGEQFF. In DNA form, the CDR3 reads TGTGCCAGCAGTTACCTCCCCTTGGGTGAGCAGTTCTTC.

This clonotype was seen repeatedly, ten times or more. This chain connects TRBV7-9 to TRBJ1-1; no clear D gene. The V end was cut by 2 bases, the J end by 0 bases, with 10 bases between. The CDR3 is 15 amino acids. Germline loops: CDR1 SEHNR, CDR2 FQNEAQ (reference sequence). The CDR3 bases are TGTGCCAGCAGCTTACTATCCGGTTTGAACACTGAAGCTTTCTTT. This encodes CASSLLSGLNTEAFF. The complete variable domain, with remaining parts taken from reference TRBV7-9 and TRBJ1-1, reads DTGVSQNPRHKITKRGQNVTFRCDPISEHNRLYWYRQTLGQGPEFLTYFQNEAQLEKSRLLSDRFSAERPKGSFSTLEIQRTEQGDSAMYLCASSLLSGLNTEAFFGQGTRLTVV.

CDR3 amino acids: CASSSYKGYEQYV. The CDR3 region has the DNA TGTGCCAGCAGCTCCTACAAGGGCTACGAGCAGTACGTC. The chain links TRBV7-9 to TRBJ2-7, with D unresolved. There are 13 residues in the CDR3. CDR1 SEHNR and CDR2 FQNEAQ come from the germline V gene (reference sequence). Trimming removed 4 bases from V and 3 bases from J, with 10 bases in between.

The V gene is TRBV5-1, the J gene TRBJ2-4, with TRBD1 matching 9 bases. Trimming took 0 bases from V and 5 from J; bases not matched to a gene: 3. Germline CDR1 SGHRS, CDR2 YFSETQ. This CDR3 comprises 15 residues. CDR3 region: CASSLDRTGENIQYF. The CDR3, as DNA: TGCGCCAGCAGCTTGGACAGGACAGGGGAAAACATTCAGTACTTC.

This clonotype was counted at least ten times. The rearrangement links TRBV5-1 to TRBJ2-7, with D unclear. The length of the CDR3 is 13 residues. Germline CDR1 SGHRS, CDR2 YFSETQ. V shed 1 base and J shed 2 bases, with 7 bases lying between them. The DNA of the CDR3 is TGCGCCAGCAGCTTGCGTCCCCCCTACGAGCAGTACTTC. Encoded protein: CASSLRPPYEQYF.